These 20 T cell receptor beta chains originate from one sample sequenced in a study of T cell changes during pregnancy in multiple sclerosis (dated by TCRdb to the late 2010s). The receptor library was made with the immunoSEQ multiplex PCR assay. Held by TCRdb, this immuneACCESS table contains in-frame sequences only and omits some clones. Under half of the omission traces to an unresolved V gene where checked; the cause of the rest is unknown. This sample lists about 73,000 clones; around nine tenths were detected once. The leading ten clones occupy roughly 2.1% of the sample. Sequenced here: peripheral blood, sampled in the second trimester of pregnancy. The receptor set was obtained from a female donor in good health, enrolled as a control in a pregnancy study.

The chain is built from TRBV21-1 and TRBJ1-3. TRBV21-1 represents a pseudogene. There are 15 residues in the CDR3. In DNA, the CDR3 is TGTGCCAGCAGCAGCGGTCCGTTCTCTGGAAACACCATATATTTT. This translates into CASSSGPFSGNTIYF.

The genes are TRBV11-2 and TRBJ2-5; 7 bases line up with TRBD2. V shed 4 bases and J 0 bases; nucleotides not matched to a gene: 5. CDR3 length: 15 amino acids. Germline V gives CDR1 SGHAT, CDR2 FQNNGV. CDR3 coding DNA: TGTGCCAGCAGCTCGCGAGCGGGGTACCAAGAGACCCAGTACTTC. This sequence encodes CASSSRAGYQETQYF.

This clone was counted only a few times. The chain recombines TRBV19 with TRBJ1-1, with D unresolved. V lost 4 bases, J lost 7 bases, and 7 bases lay in between. Germline V lookup: CDR1 LNHDA, CDR2 SQIVND (reference sequence). The CDR3 is 11 amino acids. In nucleotides, the CDR3 is TGTGCCAGTAGTACCACAGTTGAAGCTTTCTTT. Amino acids: CASSTTVEAFF. Full variable domain (remainder filled in from reference TRBV19 and TRBJ1-1): DGGITQSPKYLFRKEGQNVTLSCEQNLNHDAMYWYRQDPGQGLRLIYYSQIVNDFQKGDIAEGYSVSREKKESFPLTVTSAQKNPTAFYLCASSTTVEAFFGQGTRLTVV.

This clone has just one count. The V and J genes are TRBV6-1 and TRBJ1-4; 8 nucleotides match TRBD1. CDR1 MNHNS and CDR2 SASEGT come from the germline V gene. V lost 3 bases and J lost 6; bases outside the gene matches: 3. The CDR3 runs to 14 residues. CDR3 sequence (DNA): TGTGCCAGCAGTGATAGGACAGGGTATGAAAAACTGTTTTTT. It is translated as CASSDRTGYEKLFF.

The chain couples TRBV11-3 to TRBJ2-1; 12 nucleotides agree with TRBD2. The trim removed 5 bases at V and 2 bases at J, leaving 1 base unmatched. The germline CDR1 and CDR2 sequences are SGHNT and YENEEA. This CDR3 has 15 amino acids. The CDR3 bases are TGTGCCAGCAGCCGGACTAGCGGGGCCTACAATGAGCAGTTCTTC. Its translation: CASSRTSGAYNEQFF.

This chain uses TRBV30 with TRBJ1-1, with a possible D match to TRBD1 (6 bases). The V end lost 3 bases, the J end lost 5 bases, and 10 bases lay between the germline ends. Germline CDR1 is GTSNPN and CDR2 is SVGIG (reference sequence). The CDR3 is 12 amino acids. In nucleotides, the CDR3 is TGTGCCTGGAGACAGGGTCGGACTGAAGCTTTCTTT. Its protein is CAWRQGRTEAFF.

The J gene is TRBJ2-3, the V gene TRBV7-3; 11 nucleotides align to TRBD2. V shed 4 bases and J 8 bases; nucleotides not matched to a gene: 14. CDR3 length: 17 amino acids. Germline V gene lookup returns CDR1 SGHTA and CDR2 FQGTGA. CDR3 sequence reads: CASSSLAPSGGPLTQYF. The DNA for the CDR3 is TGTGCCAGCAGCTCCCTTGCCCCTAGCGGGGGGCCCCTTACGCAGTATTTT.

The chain combines TRBV10-3 with TRBJ1-2, with 7 bases lining up with TRBD1. V lost 2 bases, J lost 3 bases, and 0 bases stayed unmatched. The germline V gene encodes CDR1 ENHRY and CDR2 SYGVKD. The CDR3 loop spans 13 amino acids. The CDR3 here is CAISEDRDYGYTF. The CDR3 DNA is TGTGCCATCAGTGAGGACAGGGACTATGGCTACACCTTC.

The chain links TRBV6-6 to TRBJ2-6; D gene ambiguous. The ends were cut back, 6 bases at V and 10 bases at J, with 7 bases in the middle. Germline V gene data show CDR1 as MNHNY and CDR2 as SVGAGI (reference sequence). The CDR3 spans 11 residues. The CDR3 nucleotides read TGTGCCAGCAGCCCCCTTAACGTCCTGACTTTC. Translating it yields CASSPLNVLTF.

This clone has a single count. The V and J genes are TRBV27 and TRBJ1-2, with TRBD1 as a possible D gene (5 bases). CDR3 length: 14 residues. The germline V gene encodes CDR1 MNHEY and CDR2 SMNVEV (reference sequence). V was shortened by 5 bases and J by 4 bases, with 14 bases between the two germline ends. The CDR3 DNA follows: TGTGCCAGCAGTCCATCCGGGACTCGCTATGGCTACACCTTC. Translated, it gives CASSPSGTRYGYTF.

This clone was recorded only once. An end of the junction does not agree with germline; a read error may underlie this. The chain joins TRBV7-7 to TRBJ1-3, with D uncertain. Germline V gene sequence: CDR1 SSHAT, CDR2 FNYEAQ (reference sequence). The CDR3 runs 13 residues. Here the CDR3 DNA reads TGTGCTAGCAGCTTGGGCATAGGAAACACCATATATTTT. Translated, it gives CASSLGIGNTIYF.

The rearrangement uses TRBV27 and TRBJ1-2; 8 nucleotides agree with TRBD1. The trim removed 10 bases at V and 8 bases at J, leaving 18 bases unmatched. CDR1 is MNHEY, CDR2 SMNVEV, per germline (reference sequence). The CDR3 is 15 residues long. The CDR3 sequence: CATSSADRAQWGYTF. Written as DNA, the CDR3 is TGTGCCACCTCTAGCGCGGACAGGGCCCAATGGGGCTACACCTTC.

As concerns this clone: At one end the junction does not follow the germline gene, possibly because of a read error. The genes are TRBV4-2 and TRBJ2-4; TRBD1 matches at 7 bases. In germline, CDR1 is LGHNA, CDR2 YNFKEQ. This CDR3 is 16 amino acids long. CDR3 nucleotides: TGTGCCAGCAGCCAAGCTATCGGGACAGCCCAAAACATTCAGTACTTC. Its translation: CASSQAIGTAQNIQYF.

V is TRBV5-1 and J is TRBJ2-2; D possibly corresponds to TRBD2 (6 bases). Germline assignment: CDR1 SGHRS and CDR2 YFSETQ. The CDR3 contains 18 residues. V shed 0 bases and J shed 2 bases, with 17 bases lying between them. CDR3 in amino acids: CASSLVLAAYRNTGELFF. For the CDR3, the DNA is TGCGCCAGCAGCTTGGTACTAGCAGCTTATCGAAACACCGGGGAGCTGTTTTTT.

V and J are TRBV5-4 and TRBJ2-3; D gene uncertain. Germline V gene lookup returns CDR1 SGHNT and CDR2 YYREEE (reference sequence). V lost 2 bases, J lost 1 base, and 5 bases lay in between. The CDR3 contains 13 residues. DNA of the CDR3: TGTGCCAGCAGCTTTCAGGGCACAGATACGCAGTATTTT. As protein: CASSFQGTDTQYF.

This sequence joins TRBV7-8 and TRBJ2-2; D might be TRBD1 (6 bases). This CDR3 region has 14 residues. V was pared by 8 bases and J by 2 bases, with 12 bases between. CDR1 is SGHVS, CDR2 FQNEAQ, per germline. The CDR3 sequence: CASALTGNTGELFF. As DNA, the CDR3 is TGTGCCAGCGCCTTGACAGGAAACACCGGGGAGCTGTTTTTT.

This clone was recorded only once. The CDR3 region is CATAGSGGASNQPQHF. As DNA, the CDR3 is TGTGCCACCGCCGGGTCAGGGGGCGCGAGCAATCAGCCCCAGCATTTT. This rearrangement joins TRBV19 to TRBJ1-5; 8 bases are shared with TRBD1. The germline CDR1 and CDR2 sequences are LNHDA and SQIVND (reference sequence). The CDR3 is made up of 16 amino acids. Germline trimming cut 10 bases from V and 1 base from J; bases unmatched to any gene: 12.

A word on this clone: At one end, the junction sequence differs from germline, possibly due to a read error. The chain couples TRBV10-3 to TRBJ1-1, with 8 bases that match TRBD1. The CDR3 sequence is 11 residues long. In germline, CDR1 is ENHRY, CDR2 SYGVKD. In DNA form, the CDR3 reads TGTGCCATCGGTAAGGAGCGGACAGGGACCTTT. Protein sequence: CAIGKERTGTF.

The V gene is TRBV7-3, the J gene TRBJ2-1; TRBD1 matches at 7 bases. V lost 1 base and J lost 10; bases outside the gene matches: 7. CDR3 size: 14 residues. Germline CDR1 SGHTA, CDR2 FQGTGA. The CDR3 DNA is TGTGCCAGCAGCTTAAGAGGTACAGGGGACGAGCAGTTCTTC. This gives the protein CASSLRGTGDEQFF.

The V and J genes are TRBV15 and TRBJ1-6; 7 nucleotides agree with TRBD1. This CDR3 has 16 amino acids. The V and J ends lost 0 bases and 7 bases, in that order; junction bases with no gene match: 6. The germline V gene has CDR1 LNHNV and CDR2 YYDKDF (reference sequence). The CDR3 nucleotides read TGTGCCACCAGCAGAGACCCGGGACAGAGGAATTCACCCCTCCACTTT. Amino acid sequence: CATSRDPGQRNSPLHF.